Below are 7 T cell receptor beta chains sequenced from a single sample in a study of tumor-infiltrating lymphocytes in oesophageal squamous cell carcinoma. TCRdb redid the calling of the PCR reads with MiXCR, one entry per CDR3 protein. The data show around 15,000 distinct CDR3 sequences, under 70% seen once. The sequenced sample consisted of esophageal tumor tissue. Source of these receptors: a female donor with esophageal squamous cell carcinoma.

This chain connects TRBV7-7 to TRBJ2-5; 10 bases are a match to TRBD2. The J call is uncertain, as TRBJ2-7 better fits the DNA end. Germline V gives CDR1 SSHAT, CDR2 FNYEAQ (reference sequence). The CDR3 length is 15 residues. This CDR3 reads CASSFLAGEVYEQYF. DNA of the CDR3: TGTGCCAGCAGCTTTCTAGCGGGAGAAGTCTACGAGCAGTACTTC.

This clonotype turned up a few times. This chain links TRBV7-2 with TRBJ1-2; the D is unclear. Trimming took 1 base from V and 6 from J, leaving 6 bases between them. CDR3 length: 12 amino acids. Germline values: CDR1 SGHTA, CDR2 FQGNSA. This chain's CDR3 is CASSLGSNGYTF. For the CDR3, the DNA is TGTGCCAGCAGCTTAGGCAGTAATGGCTACACCTTC.

On this clonotype itself: The junction and the germline gene differ at one end; a read error may be behind it. The gene calls are TRBV6-4 and TRBJ2-1, with TRBD2 matching 9 bases. This CDR3 comprises 16 residues. Germline V gene sequence: CDR1 MRHNA, CDR2 SNTAGT. CDR3 amino acids: CASSYSPGLASNEQFF. As DNA, the CDR3 is TGTGCCAGCAGTTACTCACCGGGACTAGCTTCCAATGAGCAGTTCTTC.

This clonotype turned up a few times. The genes are TRBV24-1 and TRBJ1-6, with 7 bases aligning to TRBD1. The V gene end was trimmed by 5 bases and the J gene end by 6 bases; junction bases not matched to a gene: 3. Germline-derived CDR1 and CDR2 are KGHDR and SFDVKD. CDR3 length: 14 residues. CDR3 protein: CATSADRVNSPLHF. CDR3 sequence (DNA): TGTGCCACCAGTGCTGACAGGGTTAATTCACCCCTCCACTTT.

This clonotype was recorded once. At one end the junction does not follow the germline gene, possibly because of a read error. The chain joins TRBV7-7 to TRBJ2-5, with 11 bases identical to TRBD1. The CDR3 extends over 14 amino acids. Per germline, CDR1 SSHAT and CDR2 FNYEAQ (reference sequence). The CDR3 sequence is CASSEGQGDQAQYF. DNA of the CDR3: TGTGCTAGCAGCGAGGGACAGGGGGACCAGGCCCAGTACTTC.

The rearrangement uses TRBV10-1 and TRBJ2-7; no firm D call. Near its end, the DNA agrees better with TRBJ2-1, so the J call may be wrong. Germline CDR1 is WNHNN and CDR2 is SYGVQD (reference sequence). The CDR3 is made up of 12 amino acids. The CDR3 protein is CASSETYNEQFF. DNA of the CDR3: TGCGCCAGCAGTGAGACCTACAATGAGCAGTTCTTC.

This clonotype was counted many times. The V gene is TRBV27, the J gene TRBJ2-3; the match to TRBD2 covers 8 bases. With 4 bases clipped from V and 3 bases from J, the junction kept 9 bases outside the gene matches. The germline V gene encodes CDR1 MNHEY and CDR2 SMNVEV (reference sequence). The CDR3 runs to 16 residues. The CDR3 sequence is CASSSLPAGETDTQYF. CDR3 nucleotides: TGTGCCAGCAGTTCCCTCCCAGCGGGAGAAACAGATACGCAGTATTTT.